A single sample gave rise to the 29 T cell receptor beta chains below, sequenced in a study of blood T cell repertoires in COVID-19 (dated by TCRdb to 2018 to 2021). Library prep was done by the immunoSEQ multiplex PCR assay. TCRdb's version of the immuneACCESS table is confined to in-frame rearrangements and falls short of the full clone set. An unresolved V gene accounts for under half of the shortfall where checked; the remainder is of unknown origin. This sample lists about 220,000 clones; approximately 85% were detected once. The ten most abundant clones make up approximately 2.4% of the sample. Sequencing input: peripheral blood. These receptor sequences come from a woman in her 70s with COVID-19, enrolled during active disease.

This clone was detected once. V and J are TRBV4-3 and TRBJ2-1, with TRBD1 as a possible D gene (6 bases). V was trimmed by 2 bases and J by 4 bases, leaving 18 bases between them. CDR1 is LGHNA, CDR2 YSLEER, per germline. This CDR3 has 17 residues. CDR3 loop: CASSQNLQGPSYNEQFF. Written as DNA, the CDR3 is TGCGCCAGCAGCCAAAATCTACAGGGCCCGAGTTACAATGAGCAGTTCTTC.

V usage is TRBV9 and J usage is TRBJ2-1; 9 bases agree with TRBD2. The trim removed 3 bases at V and 4 bases at J, leaving 5 bases unmatched. This CDR3 is built from 15 residues. Germline CDR1 reads SGDLS; CDR2 reads YYNGEE. The CDR3 loop reads CASSAGLAHYNEQFF. DNA of the CDR3: TGTGCCAGCAGCGCCGGACTAGCGCATTACAATGAGCAGTTCTTC.

The V gene is TRBV21-1, the J gene TRBJ2-7; TRBD2, the D gene given by the table, was not confirmed from the DNA. TRBV21-1 is annotated as a pseudogene. The CDR3 consists of 16 residues. CDR3 sequence reads: CASSKERQTSSYEQYF. DNA of the CDR3: TGTGCCAGCAGCAAAGAGCGGCAGACTAGCTCCTACGAGCAGTACTTC.

The gene calls are TRBV5-1 and TRBJ2-2; D not certain. The CDR3 is made up of 14 amino acids. Germline-derived CDR1 and CDR2 are SGHRS and YFSETQ. Deletions cut 7 bases from V and 1 base from J, with 11 bases between. The CDR3 nucleotides are TGCGCCAGCGCGACGGAGCGGAACACCGGGGAGCTGTTTTTT. This sequence encodes CASATERNTGELFF.

This clone has just one count. The rearrangement uses TRBV5-1 and TRBJ1-5; 9 nucleotides line up with TRBD1. The V gene end was trimmed by 4 bases and the J gene end by 5 bases; junction bases not matched to a gene: 4. Germline V gene data show CDR1 as SGHRS and CDR2 as YFSETQ. This CDR3 spans 14 amino acids. The CDR3 DNA reads as TGCGCCAGCAGCCTTGGGGACAGGGATCAGCCCCAGCATTTT. This translates into CASSLGDRDQPQHF. The entire variable domain, with the rest obtained from reference TRBV5-1 and TRBJ1-5, is as follows: KAGVTQTPRYLIKTRGQQVTLSCSPISGHRSVSWYQQTPGQGLQFLFEYFSETQRNKGNFPGRFSGRQFSNSRSEMNVSTLELGDSALYLCASSLGDRDQPQHFGDGTRLSIL.

This clone was observed a single time. V gene TRBV12-3 or TRBV12-4 combines with J gene TRBJ1-4, with D hard to call. The V end lost 6 bases, the J end lost 5 bases, and 7 bases lay between the germline ends. The CDR3 is 12 amino acids. In DNA, the CDR3 is TGTGCCAGCAGCCGAGGGAATGAAAAACTGTTTTTT. Its protein product is CASSRGNEKLFF.

The chain carries TRBV7-2 and TRBJ2-7; 11 bases fit TRBD2. The CDR3 contains 16 residues. Germline-derived CDR1 and CDR2 are SGHTA and FQGNSA. J gave up 2 bases and V 1 base, and 4 bases lay outside the gene matches. The CDR3 is CASSLGGLAVPYEQYF. As DNA, the CDR3 is TGTGCCAGCAGCTTAGGGGGACTAGCGGTACCCTACGAGCAGTACTTC.

This clone was recorded a few times. The V and J genes are TRBV7-8 and TRBJ1-6; D not certain. The CDR3 runs to 15 residues. Trimming pared 1 base from V and 0 bases from J, leaving 4 bases between. The V gene's germline CDR1 is SGHVS and CDR2 FQNEAQ. The CDR3 DNA reads TGTGCCAGCAGCTTAGGGCTCTCCTATAATTCACCCCTCCACTTT. Translation gives CASSLGLSYNSPLHF.

This clone has more than one count but fewer than ten. The rearrangement links TRBV11-3 to TRBJ1-2; 10 bases fit TRBD1. Per the germline V gene, CDR1 is SGHNT and CDR2 is YENEEA. The CDR3 is 17 residues long. Trimming removed 2 bases from V and 6 bases from J; junction bases left unmatched: 12. CDR3 amino acids: CASSLSVLGQGYHGYTF. As DNA, the CDR3 is TGTGCCAGCAGCTTATCGGTGCTGGGACAGGGGTATCATGGCTACACCTTC.

This clone was seen only a few times. The V call is TRBV4-2, the J call TRBJ2-7, with TRBD1 identical over 8 bases. The J segment lost 6 bases and the V segment lost 0 bases, leaving 7 bases of the junction unmatched. Germline assignment: CDR1 LGHNA and CDR2 YNFKEQ. The CDR3 has 15 residues. CDR3 nucleotide sequence: TGTGCCAGCAGCCAAGAAACCAGGGGGCTCGGCGAGCAGTACTTC. This translates into CASSQETRGLGEQYF.

The chain joins TRBV4-3 to TRBJ2-1, with a possible D match to TRBD2 (5 bases). The CDR3 spans 13 residues. Germline V gene lookup returns CDR1 LGHNA and CDR2 YSLEER. Trimming took off 0 bases at V and 6 bases at J, with 6 bases between the two ends. This CDR3 is CASSQDTSNEQFF. Written as DNA, the CDR3 is TGCGCCAGCAGCCAAGACACTAGCAATGAGCAGTTCTTC.

The J gene is TRBJ1-2, the V gene TRBV30; TRBD1 aligns across 12 bases. The CDR3 extends over 14 amino acids. Germline V gene data show CDR1 as GTSNPN and CDR2 as SVGIG (reference sequence). The V segment lost 4 bases and the J segment 8 bases; nucleotides outside the gene matches: 8. The CDR3 bases are TGTGCCTGGATTTGGGACAGGGGGCCTGGGGGCTACACCTTC. Protein sequence: CAWIWDRGPGGYTF.

The CDR3 DNA is TGCAGCGTTGAGGGCAGGGGGTCCTACGAGCAGTACTTC. The encoded protein is CSVEGRGSYEQYF. The chain links TRBV29-1 to TRBJ2-7; 7 positions agree with TRBD1. Trimming took 3 bases from V and 1 from J; bases not matched to a gene: 3. The germline CDR1 and CDR2 sequences are SQVTM and ANQGSEA. The CDR3 covers 13 residues.

The genes are TRBV6-5 and TRBJ2-2; D not certain. The CDR3 is 14 residues long. V was trimmed by 9 bases and J by 0 bases, leaving 11 bases between them. Germline CDR1 MNHEY, CDR2 SVGAGI. DNA of the CDR3: TGTGCCAGTAAACTACCTCCGAACACCGGGGAGCTGTTTTTT. This sequence encodes CASKLPPNTGELFF.

CDR3 sequence reads: CASDGGSRNYGYTF. In DNA, the CDR3 is TGTGCCAGCGATGGGGGCAGCCGTAACTATGGCTACACCTTC. The rearrangement uses TRBV6-6 and TRBJ1-2, with TRBD1 as a possible D gene (6 bases). The CDR3 contains 14 residues. Germline V lookup: CDR1 MNHNY, CDR2 SVGAGI (reference sequence). Trimming pared 8 bases from V and 1 base from J, leaving 14 bases between.

The chain uses TRBV6-5 and TRBJ1-1; D remains ambiguous. The germline V gene has CDR1 MNHEY and CDR2 SVGAGI. The CDR3 contains 15 residues. V was shortened by 0 bases and J by 3 bases, with 11 bases between the two germline ends. In nucleotides, the CDR3 is TGTGCCAGCAGTTACTCCGGCTCAGGTCACACTGAAGCTTTCTTT. It specifies CASSYSGSGHTEAFF.

The CDR3: CASSLGPPGQTYGYTF. CDR3 in DNA: TGTGCCAGCAGCTTAGGCCCCCCGGGACAGACCTATGGCTACACCTTC. The rearrangement links TRBV7-6 to TRBJ1-2, with TRBD1 identical over 7 bases. V trimming: 1 base; J trimming: 4 bases; junction bases outside the gene matches: 9. Germline V CDR1 and CDR2: SGHVS, FNYEAQ. CDR3 size: 16 residues.

The chain employs TRBV5-4 and TRBJ2-2, with D tentatively TRBD1 (5 bases). The CDR3 runs 13 residues. The germline V gene encodes CDR1 SGHNT and CDR2 YYREEE (reference sequence). V dropped 4 bases and J dropped 4 bases, with 8 bases sitting between them. CDR3 bases: TGTGCCAGCAGCAAAAGGGGCACCGGGGAGCTGTTTTTT. This gives the protein CASSKRGTGELFF.

The chain uses TRBV7-2 and TRBJ2-4; 8 bases are a match to TRBD1. The CDR3 contains 15 residues. Germline assignment: CDR1 SGHTA and CDR2 FQGNSA. Trimming took 3 bases from V and 8 from J; bases not matched to a gene: 9. The chain's CDR3 is CASSFEGQGADIQYF. Here the CDR3 DNA reads TGTGCCAGCAGCTTTGAGGGGCAGGGGGCGGACATTCAGTACTTC.

V and J are TRBV4-2 and TRBJ1-6; D possibly corresponds to TRBD1 (5 bases). In germline, CDR1 is LGHNA, CDR2 YNFKEQ. Trimming pared 1 base from V and 7 bases from J, leaving 8 bases between. The CDR3 has 14 amino acids. CDR3 sequence: CASSQGGTNSPLHF. The CDR3 DNA reads as TGTGCCAGCAGCCAAGGGGGCACGAATTCACCCCTCCACTTT.

The chain uses TRBV9 and TRBJ2-3; the D is unclear. The CDR3 has 17 amino acids. CDR1 SGDLS and CDR2 YYNGEE come from the germline V gene. Between the trimmed V and J ends, which lost 3 bases and 4 bases, there was a span of 21 bases. The CDR3 bases are TGTGCCAGCAGCGCCGTTGACTTCCCCGACGCCGCAGATACGCAGTATTTT. This gives the protein CASSAVDFPDAADTQYF.

The chain uses TRBV18 and TRBJ2-6; D remains ambiguous. This CDR3 contains 15 residues. The V end was cut by 1 base, the J end by 2 bases, with 6 bases between. Per germline, CDR1 KGHSH and CDR2 LQKENI. This CDR3 reads CASSPRDTGANVLTF. The CDR3 DNA is TGTGCCAGCTCACCACGTGACACTGGGGCCAACGTCCTGACTTTC.

The CDR3 region is CASTPRPGGSAEAFF. CDR3 DNA sequence: TGTGCCAGTACCCCAAGGCCGGGGGGTTCCGCTGAAGCTTTCTTT. V is TRBV19 and J is TRBJ1-1; weak D call: TRBD1 (5 bases). The V and J ends lost 7 bases and 6 bases respectively, with 21 bases between them. The CDR3 runs 15 residues. Germline V gene data show CDR1 as LNHDA and CDR2 as SQIVND (reference sequence).

The genes are TRBV30 and TRBJ1-3; D ambiguous. Germline V gives CDR1 GTSNPN, CDR2 SVGIG (reference sequence). This CDR3 has 13 amino acids. V shed 0 bases and J shed 8 bases, with 11 bases lying between them. CDR3 DNA: TGTGCCTGGAGTGTCCAACCCCTAGACACCATATATTTT. It yields the protein CAWSVQPLDTIYF. Looking up the rest from reference TRBV30 and TRBJ1-3 gives the full variable domain: SQTIHQWPATLVQPVGSPLSLECTVEGTSNPNLYWYRQAAGRGLQLLFYSVGIGQISSEVPQNLSASRPQDRQFILSSKKLLLSDSGFYLCAWSVQPLDTIYFGEGSWLTVV.

This rearrangement joins TRBV19 to TRBJ1-6; D might be TRBD1 (5 bases). The CDR3 runs to 15 residues. Trimming stripped 3 bases from V and 6 bases from J, with 12 bases between. Germline CDR1 reads LNHDA; CDR2 reads SQIVND (reference sequence). The DNA for the CDR3 is TGTGCCAGTAGTATTATCCTAGGGGCTAATTCACCCCTCCACTTT. This codes for CASSIILGANSPLHF.

The chain links TRBV4-1 to TRBJ1-2, with D hard to call. CDR3 size: 16 residues. The germline V gene encodes CDR1 MGHRA and CDR2 YSYEKL. V was clipped by 0 bases and J by 1 base, with 12 bases between them. CDR3 amino acids: CASSQDARIDNYGYTF. The DNA of the CDR3 is TGCGCCAGCAGCCAAGATGCCAGGATAGATAACTATGGCTACACCTTC.

This clone has a single count. The CDR3 sequence is CSASPGGVREKLFF. As DNA, the CDR3 is TGCAGTGCTAGTCCGGGGGGCGTACGTGAAAAACTGTTTTTT. The V gene is TRBV20-1, the J gene TRBJ1-4; D perhaps matches TRBD1 (6 bases). The CDR3 length is 14 residues. Germline V CDR1 and CDR2: DFQATT, SNEGSKA (reference sequence). Trimming pared 3 bases from V and 7 bases from J, leaving 15 bases between.

This chain joins TRBV5-1 and TRBJ1-2; D uncertain. This CDR3 is built from 16 residues. Looked up from germline, CDR1 is SGHRS and CDR2 is YFSETQ. V was trimmed by 0 bases and J by 1 base, leaving 13 bases between them. CDR3 nucleotides: TGCGCCAGCAGCTTGGGTTTGACAAAAGTTAACTATGGCTACACCTTC. Translated, it gives CASSLGLTKVNYGYTF.

This chain joins TRBV10-3 and TRBJ2-7, with 11 bases matching TRBD1. Germline V CDR1 and CDR2: ENHRY, SYGVKD. This CDR3 spans 15 amino acids. Trimming cost V 7 bases and J 6 bases; bases outside gene matches: 11. The CDR3, as DNA: TGTGCCATCAACCCTAGACCGGGACAGGGGGGCGAGCAGTACTTC. The encoded protein is CAINPRPGQGGEQYF.